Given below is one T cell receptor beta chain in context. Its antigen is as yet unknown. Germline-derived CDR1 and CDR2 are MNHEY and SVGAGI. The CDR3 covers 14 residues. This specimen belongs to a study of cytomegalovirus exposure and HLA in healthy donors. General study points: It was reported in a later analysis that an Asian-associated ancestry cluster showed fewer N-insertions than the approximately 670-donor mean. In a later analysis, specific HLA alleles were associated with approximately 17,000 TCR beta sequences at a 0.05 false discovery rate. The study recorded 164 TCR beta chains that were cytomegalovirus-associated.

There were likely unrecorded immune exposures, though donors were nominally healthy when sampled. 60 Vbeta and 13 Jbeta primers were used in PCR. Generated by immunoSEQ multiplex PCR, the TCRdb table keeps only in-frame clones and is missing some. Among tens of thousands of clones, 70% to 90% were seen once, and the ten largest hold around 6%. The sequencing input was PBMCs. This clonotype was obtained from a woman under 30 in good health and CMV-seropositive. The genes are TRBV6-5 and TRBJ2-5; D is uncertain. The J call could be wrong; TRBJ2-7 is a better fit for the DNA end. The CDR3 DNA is TGTGCCAGCAGCCGCCTTTCCTTCTCCTACGAGCAGTACTTC. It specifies CASSRLSFSYEQYF.